This T cell receptor (beta chain) was recovered during a study of blood T cell repertoires in COVID-19. Study-wide context: The United States, Italy and Spain were the sources of the acute and convalescent COVID-19 samples. T cells, B-cell-depleted T cells, or PBMCs provided the cDNA or gDNA that served as material.

This clone was counted a few times. In the original analysis: Researchers report that nucleated cell counts were estimated from reference gene primer amplification. Profiling relied on immunoSEQ multiplex PCR, and the TCRdb table lists in-frame clones only, not all of them. That table is the source of V, J and clone size, and D and trimming were worked out from the DNA. The sample consists of roughly 70,000 clones, about four fifths of them appearing once. CDR1 SGHTA and CDR2 FQGNSA come from the germline V gene. The CDR3 runs to 15 residues. V was clipped by 2 bases and J by 0 bases, with 9 bases between them.

The sequencing sample was made of peripheral blood. The source of this sequence is a man in his sixties or seventies who had recovered from COVID-19. V and J are TRBV7-2 and TRBJ2-3, with D perhaps matching TRBD2 (5 bases). The CDR3: CASSLSGGSTDTQYF. The DNA for the CDR3 is TGTGCCAGCAGCTTAAGTGGCGGGAGCACAGATACGCAGTATTTT.